These 24 T cell receptor beta chains came from one sample sequenced in a study of T cell changes during pregnancy in multiple sclerosis. Data came from immunoSEQ multiplex PCR; TCRdb stores just in-frame clones and leaves some out. The sample contains about 32,000 clones, about 92% of which appear only once. The sample here was CD4+ T cells from peripheral blood mononuclear cells, taken after pregnancy. These receptors were taken from a female donor in good health, enrolled as a control in a pregnancy study.

CDR3 in DNA: TGCGCCAGCAGCCAAGATATCCCGAGAATTAATGAAAAACTGTTTTTT. It codes for CASSQDIPRINEKLFF. V usage is TRBV4-1 and J usage is TRBJ1-4; D call uncertain. Germline V CDR1 and CDR2: MGHRA, YSYEKL. The germline V and J ends were trimmed by 0 bases and 4 bases, with 12 bases remaining between them. This CDR3 has 16 residues.

The sample holds one count of this clone. The V and J genes are TRBV18 and TRBJ2-2, with TRBD2 matching over 9 bases. The CDR3 spans 14 residues. Germline loops: CDR1 KGHSH, CDR2 LQKENI. After removal of 2 bases from V and 6 bases from J, the junction contained 1 base not matched to a gene. In DNA, the CDR3 is TGTGCCAGCTCACCAGCGGGAGGGCCCGGGGAGCTGTTTTTT. Amino acid sequence: CASSPAGGPGELFF.

The rearrangement links TRBV28 to TRBJ1-5; the D gene is possibly TRBD1 (5 bases). The CDR3 runs to 15 residues. V was pared by 4 bases and J by 0 bases, with 10 bases between. Germline CDR1 and CDR2: MDHEN and SYDVKM. The CDR3 bases are TGTGCCAGCAGTTCACAGGTTTATAGCAATCAGCCCCAGCATTTT. This sequence encodes CASSSQVYSNQPQHF.

V and J are TRBV9 and TRBJ1-5; D is undetermined. Trimming pared 0 bases from V and 1 base from J, leaving 8 bases between. Germline V lookup: CDR1 SGDLS, CDR2 YYNGEE. The CDR3 runs to 15 residues. The CDR3 coding sequence is TGTGCCAGCAGCGTAGACCCGGGGAGCAATCAGCCCCAGCATTTT. This gives the protein CASSVDPGSNQPQHF.

The J gene is TRBJ2-7, the V gene TRBV7-2; TRBD1 matches at 9 bases. CDR3 length: 14 amino acids. Per germline, CDR1 SGHTA and CDR2 FQGNSA. V shed 3 bases and J 3 bases; nucleotides not matched to a gene: 3. The CDR3 DNA follows: TGTGCCAGCAGCTTTACGGGACAGGGCTACGAGCAGTACTTC. This translates into CASSFTGQGYEQYF.

The gene calls are TRBV11-2 and TRBJ2-1; D ambiguous. The CDR3 has 15 residues. Germline assignment: CDR1 SGHAT and CDR2 FQNNGV. Trimming took 1 base from V and 10 from J, leaving 17 bases between them. CDR3 sequence (DNA): TGTGCCAGCAGCTTAGCTCGGGTGACCCCGGTCGAGCAGTTCTTC. Amino acid sequence: CASSLARVTPVEQFF.

The rearrangement links TRBV6-6 to TRBJ2-7, with 7 bases aligning to TRBD1. The CDR3 is made up of 15 amino acids. Germline lookup yields CDR1 MNHNY and CDR2 SVGAGI (reference sequence). V dropped 5 bases and J dropped 2; count of bases not matched to a gene: 9. In DNA form, the CDR3 reads TGTGCCAGCAGTCCCGTACAGGGGCTGGCCTACGAGCAGTACTTC. Its translation: CASSPVQGLAYEQYF.

This rearrangement joins TRBV5-1 to TRBJ2-7; 8 nucleotides line up with TRBD2. CDR1 is SGHRS, CDR2 YFSETQ, per germline. This CDR3 is 14 amino acids long. The V and J ends lost 4 bases and 2 bases, in that order; junction bases with no gene match: 5. CDR3 sequence (DNA): TGCGCCAGCAGCGAAGGAGCGGGAGCCTACGAGCAGTACTTC. Its protein is CASSEGAGAYEQYF.

This chain joins TRBV27 and TRBJ2-2; a weak D match, TRBD1 (5 bases). Trimming cost V 6 bases and J 3 bases, with 14 bases left between them. This CDR3 has 15 amino acids. CDR1 MNHEY and CDR2 SMNVEV come from the germline V gene (reference sequence). CDR3 sequence: CASRVLGVYTGELFF. In nucleotides, the CDR3 is TGTGCCAGCAGAGTCCTAGGGGTGTACACCGGGGAGCTGTTTTTT.

This rearrangement joins TRBV13 to TRBJ2-7; TRBD2 is a possible D gene (5 bases). V was clipped by 2 bases and J by 0 bases, with 14 bases between them. This CDR3 has 16 residues. Germline V CDR1 and CDR2: PRHDT, FYEKMQ (reference sequence). The DNA for the CDR3 is TGTGCCAGCAGCTTATCAACTAGTGAGGTCTCCTACGAGCAGTACTTC. Translation: CASSLSTSEVSYEQYF.

This clone was detected only once. Sequence at one end of the junction differs from germline and may be a read error. The chain recombines TRBV5-1 with TRBJ2-7; TRBD1 agrees at 9 bases. Germline CDR1 reads SGHRS; CDR2 reads YFSETQ. CDR3 length: 14 residues. In DNA form, the CDR3 reads TGCGCCAGCAGTACCACAGGGGGCTCCCACGAGCAGTACTTC. It translates to CASSTTGGSHEQYF.

CDR3: CASSLGGGGDNEQFF. CDR3 sequence (DNA): TGTGCCAGCAGCTTAGGAGGCGGGGGGGACAATGAGCAGTTCTTC. The chain employs TRBV7-2 and TRBJ2-1; 9 bases map to TRBD2. V dropped 1 base and J dropped 5; count of bases not matched to a gene: 3. CDR1 is SGHTA, CDR2 FQGNSA, per germline. The CDR3 covers 15 residues.

J is TRBJ1-6 and V is TRBV6-1; no clear D. Trimming stripped 2 bases from V and 10 bases from J, with 9 bases between. CDR3 length equals 13 residues. The germline V gene encodes CDR1 MNHNS and CDR2 SASEGT. CDR3: CASSEMPGSPLHF. In DNA, the CDR3 is TGTGCCAGCAGTGAAATGCCGGGGTCACCCCTCCACTTT.

The chain combines TRBV18 with TRBJ1-2; D ambiguous. Trimming took off 1 base at V and 7 bases at J, with 16 bases between the two ends. The CDR3 contains 15 residues. CDR1 and CDR2 (germline): KGHSH, LQKENI. Here the CDR3 DNA reads TGTGCCAGCTCACCACTTGTTGAGGGATCAGGTGGCTACACCTTC. Protein: CASSPLVEGSGGYTF.

The genes are TRBV5-1 and TRBJ2-1, with a weak D call TRBD2 (6 bases). Deletions cut 0 bases from V and 2 bases from J, with 6 bases between. The CDR3 covers 14 residues. Germline V gene sequence: CDR1 SGHRS, CDR2 YFSETQ. CDR3 amino acids: CASSLGGAYNEQFF. The CDR3 DNA reads TGCGCCAGCAGCTTGGGGGGGGCCTACAATGAGCAGTTCTTC.

The chain joins TRBV10-3 to TRBJ2-7; 10 bases agree with TRBD2. Germline V gives CDR1 ENHRY, CDR2 SYGVKD. The ends lost 3 bases at V and 1 base at J; junction bases unmatched: 3. This CDR3 region has 15 residues. CDR3 bases: TGTGCCATCAGTGAAGGAGCGGGGGGGTCCTACGAGCAGTACTTC. As protein: CAISEGAGGSYEQYF.

CDR3 coding DNA: TGTGCCAGTGTCAGGACAGGGGGCGGCAATCAGCCCCAGCATTTT. Encoded protein: CASVRTGGGNQPQHF. V and J are TRBV19 and TRBJ1-5; 11 bases are a match to TRBD1. This CDR3 contains 15 residues. V lost 8 bases to trimming and J lost 2 bases; unmatched junction nucleotides: 5. Germline V gene data show CDR1 as LNHDA and CDR2 as SQIVND (reference sequence). Full variable domain (remainder filled in from reference TRBV19 and TRBJ1-5): DGGITQSPKYLFRKEGQNVTLSCEQNLNHDAMYWYRQDPGQGLRLIYYSQIVNDFQKGDIAEGYSVSREKKESFPLTVTSAQKNPTAFYLCASVRTGGGNQPQHFGDGTRLSIL.

The rearrangement uses TRBV6-1 and TRBJ1-1; D is undetermined. The ends were cut back, 7 bases at V and 5 bases at J, with 20 bases in the middle. The germline V gene has CDR1 MNHNS and CDR2 SASEGT. This CDR3 has 15 residues. CDR3 amino acids: CASTARGLSRTEAFF. The CDR3 bases are TGTGCCAGCACCGCCCGGGGTCTCTCGAGAACTGAAGCTTTCTTT.

The chain joins TRBV5-1 to TRBJ1-4, with D uncertain. CDR1 SGHRS and CDR2 YFSETQ come from the germline V gene. The CDR3 runs 16 residues. V shed 1 base and J shed 0 bases, with 10 bases lying between them. This CDR3 reads CASSLRAVATNEKLFF. DNA for the CDR3: TGCGCCAGCAGCTTGCGCGCGGTTGCAACTAATGAAAAACTGTTTTTT.

The rearrangement joins TRBV19 to TRBJ1-6; D ambiguous. The CDR3 runs 17 residues. Between the trimmed V and J ends, which lost 3 bases and 2 bases, there was a span of 14 bases. Germline loops: CDR1 LNHDA, CDR2 SQIVND (reference sequence). The CDR3 nucleotides read TGTGCCAGTAGTATCATCGGAGCCAGCACCTATAATTCACCCCTCCACTTT. Translated, it gives CASSIIGASTYNSPLHF.

V is TRBV4-2 and J is TRBJ2-7; a possible D gene is TRBD2 (6 bases). Germline V gene lookup returns CDR1 LGHNA and CDR2 YNFKEQ. This CDR3 has 15 residues. V lost 3 bases and J lost 2, with 14 bases in between. The CDR3 spells CASSQSSAPTYEQYF. CDR3 bases: TGTGCCAGCAGCCAGTCTAGCGCACCAACCTACGAGCAGTACTTC.

V gene TRBV30 combines with J gene TRBJ2-7, with a possible D match to TRBD2 (5 bases). Trimming pared 8 bases from V and 4 bases from J, leaving 15 bases between. This CDR3 has 12 amino acids. The germline CDR1 and CDR2 sequences are GTSNPN and SVGIG (reference sequence). The CDR3: CALRERRYEQYF. DNA of the CDR3: TGTGCCCTAAGGGAGCGGAGGTACGAGCAGTACTTC.

Only one count was recorded for this clone. The chain carries TRBV10-1 and TRBJ2-1, with 12 bases fitting TRBD2. Germline trimming cut 11 bases from V and 10 bases from J; bases unmatched to any gene: 12. Germline CDR1 reads WNHNN; CDR2 reads SYGVQD (reference sequence). The CDR3 loop spans 14 amino acids. This CDR3 is CAPGRPSGGEEQFF. CDR3 bases: TGCGCCCCGGGGAGGCCTAGCGGGGGGGAGGAGCAGTTCTTC.

The chain uses TRBV18 and TRBJ2-2, with D possibly being TRBD1 (6 bases). V was trimmed by 2 bases and J by 4 bases, leaving 11 bases between them. The CDR3 extends over 15 amino acids. Germline V gene data show CDR1 as KGHSH and CDR2 as LQKENI. In DNA, the CDR3 is TGTGCCAGCTCACCAACGACAGGTCGCACCGGGGAGCTGTTTTTT. It codes for CASSPTTGRTGELFF.